Below are 30 T cell receptor beta chains sequenced from a single sample in a study of T cell responses to AZD1222 COVID-19 vaccine (dated by TCRdb to about 2021). This specimen's time point label, interpreted: about 28 days (+/-7) after the second vaccine dose. Library preparation used the immunoSEQ multiplex PCR assay. What TCRdb holds here is the immuneACCESS table cut down to in-frame rearrangements. Part of the clones is not present; checked against another copy, under half of the missing clones reflect an unresolved V gene, and the others are unexplained. Within this sample are some 110,000 clones, with 88% of them counted one time only. 3.5% to 4% of the sample lies in the top ten. The sequencing here drew on peripheral blood, taken 28 days after the second AZD1222 dose. The receptor source for this set is an adult who received the AZD1222 COVID-19 vaccine.

The chain combines TRBV28 with TRBJ2-3, with TRBD1 as a possible D gene (6 bases). V was clipped by 4 bases and J by 1 base, with 9 bases between them. The CDR3 length is 14 residues. CDR1 is MDHEN and CDR2 is SYDVKM in the germline V gene. CDR3 DNA sequence: TGTGCCAGCAGTTCCCGACAGGGCACAGATACGCAGTATTTT. Its translation: CASSSRQGTDTQYF. Full variable domain (rest looked up from reference TRBV28 and TRBJ2-3): DVKVTQSSRYLVKRTGEKVFLECVQDMDHENMFWYRQDPGLGLRLIYFSYDVKMKEKGDIPEGYSVSREKKERFSLILESASTNQTSMYLCASSSRQGTDTQYFGPGTRLTVL.

The V call is TRBV4-2, the J call TRBJ1-2, with D possibly matching TRBD1 (5 bases). CDR3 size: 15 residues. The germline V and J ends were trimmed by 4 bases and 6 bases, with 18 bases remaining between them. Per germline, CDR1 LGHNA and CDR2 YNFKEQ. This CDR3 is CASSLDSLTANGYTF. CDR3 DNA: TGTGCCAGCAGCCTAGACAGCCTCACTGCGAATGGCTACACCTTC.

The chain has TRBV3-1 (or the pseudogene TRBV3-2) and TRBJ2-7, with D possibly being TRBD2 (5 bases). Germline V gene sequence: CDR1 LGHDT, CDR2 YNNKEL (reference sequence). This CDR3 region has 13 residues. Trimming stripped 2 bases from V and 2 bases from J, with 7 bases between. CDR3 in amino acids: CASSQRGTYEQYF. The CDR3 coding sequence is TGTGCCAGCAGCCAAAGAGGGACCTACGAGCAGTACTTC.

This rearrangement joins TRBV3-1 (or the pseudogene TRBV3-2) to TRBJ2-3, with D hard to call. CDR1 is LGHDT, CDR2 YNNKEL, per germline (reference sequence). The CDR3 runs 14 residues. V lost 5 bases and J lost 5, with 14 bases in between. The CDR3, as DNA: TGTGCCAGCAGCTCCGGTCTACCGAGAGATACGCAGTATTTT. Encoded protein: CASSSGLPRDTQYF.

The chain recombines TRBV7-2 with TRBJ2-1, with D possibly matching TRBD2 (5 bases). V was cut by 4 bases and J by 0 bases, with 10 bases left in between. The length of the CDR3 is 15 residues. Germline V CDR1 and CDR2: SGHTA, FQGNSA. CDR3 coding DNA: TGTGCCAGCAGCTGGAACCGGGACTCCTACAATGAGCAGTTCTTC. Residues: CASSWNRDSYNEQFF.

This chain uses TRBV19 with TRBJ2-5; D perhaps matches TRBD2 (5 bases). This CDR3 region has 14 residues. Trimming cost V 6 bases and J 4 bases, with 15 bases left between them. Per the germline V gene, CDR1 is LNHDA and CDR2 is SQIVND (reference sequence). The CDR3 is CASSLGKHRETQYF. CDR3 nucleotides: TGTGCCAGTAGCCTCGGGAAACATCGAGAGACCCAGTACTTC. Complete variable domain (other parts from reference TRBV19 and TRBJ2-5): DGGITQSPKYLFRKEGQNVTLSCEQNLNHDAMYWYRQDPGQGLRLIYYSQIVNDFQKGDIAEGYSVSREKKESFPLTVTSAQKNPTAFYLCASSLGKHRETQYFGPGTRLLVL.

The rearrangement joins TRBV7-9 to TRBJ2-2; D is unclear. Germline CDR1 reads SEHNR; CDR2 reads FQNEAQ (reference sequence). This CDR3 has 16 residues. V was trimmed by 1 base and J by 0 bases, leaving 9 bases between them. The CDR3 region is CASSLVRPSNTGELFF. CDR3 bases: TGTGCCAGCAGCTTAGTTAGGCCGTCGAACACCGGGGAGCTGTTTTTT. The full variable domain, in which reference TRBV7-9 and TRBJ2-2 provide the parts outside the CDR3, is DTGVSQNPRHKITKRGQNVTFRCDPISEHNRLYWYRQTLGQGPEFLTYFQNEAQLEKSRLLSDRFSAERPKGSFSTLEIQRTEQGDSAMYLCASSLVRPSNTGELFFGEGSRLTVL.

The rearrangement links TRBV11-3 to TRBJ2-2, with TRBD1 matching 8 bases. From germline, CDR1 is SGHNT and CDR2 YENEEA. The CDR3 totals 14 residues. The ends lost 6 bases at V and 6 bases at J; junction bases unmatched: 6. This chain's CDR3 is CASSSYRGSGELFF. The CDR3 nucleotides read TGTGCCAGCAGTTCTTACAGGGGGTCCGGGGAGCTGTTTTTT. The full variable domain, in which reference TRBV11-3 and TRBJ2-2 provide the parts outside the CDR3, is EAGVVQSPRYKIIEKKQPVAFWCNPISGHNTLYWYLQNLGQGPELLIRYENEEAVDDSQLPKDRFSAERLKGVDSTLKIQPAELGDSAVYLCASSSYRGSGELFFGEGSRLTVL.

The rearrangement uses TRBV6-4 and TRBJ2-2, with 12 bases that match TRBD2. The V and J ends lost 6 bases and 3 bases, in that order; junction bases with no gene match: 5. From germline, CDR1 is MRHNA and CDR2 SNTAGT. This CDR3 spans 16 amino acids. The CDR3 reads CASSRLAGDDTGELFF. CDR3 DNA: TGTGCCAGCAGCCGACTAGCGGGAGATGACACCGGGGAGCTGTTTTTT.

The rearrangement uses TRBV15 and TRBJ2-5; possible D gene TRBD2, 6 bases. Germline CDR1 is LNHNV and CDR2 is YYDKDF (reference sequence). The CDR3 totals 13 residues. Trimming stripped 2 bases from V and 3 bases from J, with 7 bases between. CDR3 loop: CATSRWEEETQYF. Here the CDR3 DNA reads TGTGCCACCAGCAGATGGGAGGAAGAGACCCAGTACTTC.

The rearrangement links TRBV6-5 to TRBJ1-2, with TRBD1 matching 8 bases. CDR1 MNHEY and CDR2 SVGAGI come from the germline V gene. V lost 6 bases, J lost 7 bases, and 7 bases stayed unmatched. The CDR3 length is 13 residues. The CDR3 loop is CASRETGASGYTF. The CDR3 DNA is TGTGCCAGCAGGGAGACAGGGGCTAGTGGCTACACCTTC.

The chain is built from TRBV18 and TRBJ2-5; D unclear. This CDR3 contains 11 residues. V was shortened by 2 bases and J by 3 bases, with 1 base between the two germline ends. CDR1 and CDR2 from the germline V gene are KGHSH and LQKENI. CDR3 protein: CASSPEETQYF. CDR3 DNA sequence: TGTGCCAGCTCACCAGAAGAGACCCAGTACTTC.

The sample holds a few counts of this clone. The chain combines TRBV5-1 with TRBJ2-1; 16 positions agree with TRBD2. After removal of 4 bases from V and 7 bases from J, the junction contained 2 bases not matched to a gene. Germline loops: CDR1 SGHRS, CDR2 YFSETQ. The CDR3 is 15 residues long. CDR3 region: CASSGTSGGANEQFF. As DNA, the CDR3 is TGCGCCAGCAGCGGGACTAGCGGGGGGGCTAATGAGCAGTTCTTC.

The rearrangement links TRBV7-2 to TRBJ2-1, with D perhaps given as TRBD1 or TRBD2 (5 bases each). The CDR3 runs 14 residues. V was trimmed by 2 bases and J by 5 bases, leaving 10 bases between them. CDR1 is SGHTA, CDR2 FQGNSA, per germline. CDR3 DNA sequence: TGTGCCAGCAGCTTATTGGGGGTCAACAATGAGCAGTTCTTC. This sequence encodes CASSLLGVNNEQFF. The entire variable domain, with the rest obtained from reference TRBV7-2 and TRBJ2-1, is as follows: GAGVSQSPSNKVTEKGKDVELRCDPISGHTALYWYRQSLGQGLEFLIYFQGNSAPDKSGLPSDRFSAERTGGSVSTLTIQRTQQEDSAVYLCASSLLGVNNEQFFGPGTRLTVL.

The gene calls are TRBV3-1 (or the pseudogene TRBV3-2) and TRBJ2-4; 8 nucleotides line up with TRBD2. Unmatched junction bases numbered 14, after V lost 1 base and J lost 6 bases. In germline, CDR1 is LGHDT, CDR2 YNNKEL (reference sequence). The CDR3 covers 18 residues. The CDR3 sequence is CASSQVPVTGGPGNIQYF. The DNA for the CDR3 is TGTGCCAGCAGCCAAGTTCCTGTAACGGGGGGGCCGGGAAACATTCAGTACTTC.

The genes are TRBV4-3 and TRBJ2-5, with D hard to call. Germline CDR1 and CDR2: LGHNA and YSLEER. V was shortened by 0 bases and J by 5 bases, with 4 bases between the two germline ends. The CDR3 is 12 amino acids. In DNA, the CDR3 is TGCGCCAGCAGCCAAGATCGGGAGACCCAGTACTTC. This gives the protein CASSQDRETQYF.

This clone was counted once. This chain connects TRBV25-1 to TRBJ1-5, with D tentatively TRBD1 (5 bases). The length of the CDR3 is 16 residues. Trimming removed 1 base at V and 5 bases at J, with 15 bases between. The germline V gene encodes CDR1 MGHDK and CDR2 SYGVNS. CDR3 residues: CASSEWGGLGDQPQHF. The CDR3 region has the DNA TGTGCCAGCAGTGAATGGGGAGGGTTAGGGGATCAGCCCCAGCATTTT.

The rearrangement uses TRBV28 and TRBJ1-3; no clear D gene. Germline-derived CDR1 and CDR2 are MDHEN and SYDVKM. This CDR3 comprises 15 residues. Trimming removed 6 bases from V and 4 bases from J, with 16 bases in between. The CDR3: CASSPPGRPGNTIYF. The CDR3 nucleotides are TGTGCCAGCAGCCCGCCGGGGAGACCGGGAAACACCATATATTTT.

The chain combines TRBV28 with TRBJ2-3; TRBD2 agrees at 15 bases. The CDR3 runs 16 residues. V shed 9 bases and J 3 bases; nucleotides not matched to a gene: 7. Per germline, CDR1 MDHEN and CDR2 SYDVKM. CDR3 protein: CASLRTSGRGTDTQYF. CDR3 coding DNA: TGTGCCAGTCTCAGGACTAGCGGGAGGGGAACAGATACGCAGTATTTT.

J is TRBJ2-2 and V is TRBV5-1; D gene unclear. This CDR3 has 17 amino acids. Trimming shortened V by 1 base and J by 0 bases, and 13 bases separated the two germline ends. Germline V CDR1 and CDR2: SGHRS, YFSETQ. This chain's CDR3 is CASSLSFGSANTGELFF. CDR3 DNA sequence: TGCGCCAGCAGCTTGAGTTTCGGCTCGGCGAACACCGGGGAGCTGTTTTTT.

J is TRBJ2-5 and V is TRBV7-2, with D unclear. V gave up 0 bases and J gave up 5 bases, with 13 bases separating them. This CDR3 comprises 15 residues. Per the germline V gene, CDR1 is SGHTA and CDR2 is FQGNSA. The CDR3 spells CASSLALDAGETQYF. CDR3 nucleotides: TGTGCCAGCAGCTTAGCGTTAGACGCTGGGGAGACCCAGTACTTC.

The gene calls are TRBV27 and TRBJ2-1, with 10 nucleotides matching TRBD2. Germline V gene data show CDR1 as MNHEY and CDR2 as SMNVEV (reference sequence). V gave up 3 bases and J gave up 4 bases; unmatched junction bases: 6. The length of the CDR3 is 16 residues. The DNA of the CDR3 is TGTGCCAGCAGTTTTCGCCCAGCGGGGGGGTACAATGAGCAGTTCTTC. Protein sequence: CASSFRPAGGYNEQFF.

The rearrangement joins TRBV7-9 to TRBJ2-3, with D possibly being TRBD2 (6 bases). V was cut by 3 bases and J by 3 bases, with 13 bases left in between. Germline V gene data show CDR1 as SEHNR and CDR2 as FQNEAQ (reference sequence). The CDR3 consists of 15 residues. The CDR3 sequence is CASSLNSGGTDTQYF. For the CDR3, the DNA is TGTGCCAGCAGCTTGAATAGCGGAGGTACAGATACGCAGTATTTT.

About this clone itself: The junction differs from germline at one of its ends, possibly a read error. The gene calls are TRBV27 and TRBJ1-6, with TRBD1 as a possible D gene (6 bases). The CDR3 is made up of 15 amino acids. Per germline, CDR1 MNHEY and CDR2 SMNVEV (reference sequence). CDR3: CATSSESGANSPLHF. The CDR3 DNA is TGTGCCACCAGTTCAGAGTCAGGGGCGAATTCACCCCTCCACTTT.

V is TRBV12-3 or TRBV12-4 and J is TRBJ1-5; D not certain. Trimming removed 6 bases at V and 6 bases at J, with 12 bases between. This CDR3 has 13 residues. For the CDR3, the DNA is TGTGCCAGCAGCCTCCAGGTTCGTCAGCCCCAGCATTTT. Its protein product is CASSLQVRQPQHF.

In DNA, the CDR3 is TGTGCCAGCAGCGTAGGTATGAACCCGAACACTGAAGCTTTCTTT. Its translation is CASSVGMNPNTEAFF. This chain uses TRBV9 with TRBJ1-1; D gene ambiguous. Germline CDR1 and CDR2: SGDLS and YYNGEE. V lost 0 bases to trimming and J lost 1 base, with 10 bases between them. The CDR3 has 15 residues.

The rearrangement joins TRBV19 to TRBJ2-2, with a weak D call TRBD1 (6 bases). Germline V gene lookup returns CDR1 LNHDA and CDR2 SQIVND (reference sequence). Trimming stripped 8 bases from V and 0 bases from J, with 22 bases between. The CDR3 runs to 18 residues. CDR3 protein: CASSTGYFLDSNTGELFF. The CDR3 DNA follows: TGTGCCAGTTCGACAGGCTACTTTCTTGATTCGAACACCGGGGAGCTGTTTTTT.

The chain carries TRBV5-4 and TRBJ1-3; D ambiguous. This CDR3 spans 15 amino acids. Trimming left V 4 bases short and J 0 bases short, with 11 bases between. Germline V gene data show CDR1 as SGHNT and CDR2 as YYREEE (reference sequence). Here the CDR3 DNA reads TGTGCCAGCAGCCGGGAGCCTATCTCTGGAAACACCATATATTTT. Translating it yields CASSREPISGNTIYF. The full variable domain, in which reference TRBV5-4 and TRBJ1-3 provide the parts outside the CDR3, is ETGVTQSPTHLIKTRGQQVTLRCSSQSGHNTVSWYQQALGQGPQFIFQYYREEENGRGNFPPRFSGLQFPNYSSELNVNALELDDSALYLCASSREPISGNTIYFGEGSWLTVV.

V gene TRBV15 combines with J gene TRBJ2-1, with unresolved D. This CDR3 has 13 residues. The germline V and J ends were trimmed by 3 bases and 8 bases, with 11 bases remaining between them. Germline loops: CDR1 LNHNV, CDR2 YYDKDF (reference sequence). The CDR3, as DNA: TGTGCCACCAGCAGGAGTCCCTGGGATGAGCAGTTCTTC. Translated, it gives CATSRSPWDEQFF.

The chain uses TRBV18 and TRBJ2-2; D ambiguous. The V end was cut by 3 bases, the J end by 4 bases, with 15 bases between. The CDR3 length is 16 residues. CDR1 and CDR2 (germline): KGHSH, LQKENI. The CDR3 loop is CASSPLAGRRTGELFF. The CDR3 nucleotides are TGTGCCAGCTCACCGCTCGCCGGACGCCGCACCGGGGAGCTGTTTTTT.